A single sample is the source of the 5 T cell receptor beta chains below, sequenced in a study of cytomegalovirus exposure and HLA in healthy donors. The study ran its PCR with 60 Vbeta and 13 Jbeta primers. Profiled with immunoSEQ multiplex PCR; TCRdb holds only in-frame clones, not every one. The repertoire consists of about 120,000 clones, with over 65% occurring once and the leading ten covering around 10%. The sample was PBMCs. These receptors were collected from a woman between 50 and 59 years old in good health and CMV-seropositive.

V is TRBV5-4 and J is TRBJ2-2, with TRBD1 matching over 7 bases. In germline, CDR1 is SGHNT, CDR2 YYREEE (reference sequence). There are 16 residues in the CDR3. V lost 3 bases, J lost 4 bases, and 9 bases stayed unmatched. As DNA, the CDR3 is TGTGCCAGCAGCTCGAACCGGGACAGATTCACCGGGGAGCTGTTTTTT. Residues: CASSSNRDRFTGELFF.

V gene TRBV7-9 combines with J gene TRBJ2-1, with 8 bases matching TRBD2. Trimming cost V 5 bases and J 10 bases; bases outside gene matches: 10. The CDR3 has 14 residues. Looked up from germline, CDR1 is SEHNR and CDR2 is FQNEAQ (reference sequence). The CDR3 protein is CASSRYSGDPEQFF. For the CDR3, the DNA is TGTGCCAGCAGCCGGTATAGCGGGGACCCCGAGCAGTTCTTC. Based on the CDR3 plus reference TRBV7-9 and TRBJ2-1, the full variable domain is DTGVSQNPRHKITKRGQNVTFRCDPISEHNRLYWYRQTLGQGPEFLTYFQNEAQLEKSRLLSDRFSAERPKGSFSTLEIQRTEQGDSAMYLCASSRYSGDPEQFFGPGTRLTVL.

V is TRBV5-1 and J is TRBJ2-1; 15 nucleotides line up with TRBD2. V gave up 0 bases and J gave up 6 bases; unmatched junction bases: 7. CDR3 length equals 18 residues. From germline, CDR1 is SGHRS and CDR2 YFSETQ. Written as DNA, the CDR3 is TGCGCCAGCAGCTTGGGTTGGACTAGCGGGAGGGCCGGCAATGAGCAGTTCTTC. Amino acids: CASSLGWTSGRAGNEQFF.

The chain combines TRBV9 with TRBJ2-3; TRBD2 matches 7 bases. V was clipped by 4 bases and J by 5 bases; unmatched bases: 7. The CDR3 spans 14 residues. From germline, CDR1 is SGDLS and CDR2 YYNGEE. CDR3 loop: CASSPGLVVDTQYF. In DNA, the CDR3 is TGTGCCAGCAGCCCTGGACTAGTCGTAGATACGCAGTATTTT.

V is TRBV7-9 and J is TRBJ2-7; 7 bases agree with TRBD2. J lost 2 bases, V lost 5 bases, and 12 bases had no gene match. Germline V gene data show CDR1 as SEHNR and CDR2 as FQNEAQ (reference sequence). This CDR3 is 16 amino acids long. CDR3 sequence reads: CASSLTAGVKTYEQYF. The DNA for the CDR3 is TGTGCCAGCAGCCTAACGGCGGGGGTAAAGACCTACGAGCAGTACTTC.